This TCR beta chain emerged from a study of early T cells in non-severe SARS-CoV-2 infection. This clonotype was recorded many times. TCRdb re-analysed the 5' RACE reads in MiXCR, keeping a single row per CDR3 protein. The table records about 60,000 distinct CDR3 sequences, about an eighth of them present only once. V lost 4 bases and J lost 0, with 10 bases in between. This CDR3 is 15 amino acids long. Germline loops: CDR1 SGHTA, CDR2 FQGTGA. V usage is TRBV7-3 and J usage is TRBJ2-1; no reliable D call. This clonotype was obtained from an adult who was a healthcare worker with PCR-confirmed SARS-CoV-2 infection or an uninfected control (not recorded which). Sequenced: whole blood. CDR3 protein: CASSYGVSSYNEQFF. The CDR3 region has the DNA TGTGCCAGCAGCTATGGGGTGAGCTCCTACAATGAGCAGTTCTTC.